The text below deals with one T cell receptor beta chain. The data belong to a study of blood T cell repertoires in COVID-19. Generated by immunoSEQ multiplex PCR, the TCRdb table keeps only in-frame clones and is missing some. In the table there are roughly 220,000 clones, about nine tenths of which are singletons. The clonotype comes from a woman aged 40 to 50 with acute COVID-19. Sequenced: PBMCs or T cells enriched from blood (not recorded which).

The CDR3 DNA reads TGTGCCAGCAGGAACGCAGGGCCTACCTACGAGCAGTACTTC. It is translated as CASRNAGPTYEQYF. The chain is built from TRBV28 and TRBJ2-7, with TRBD1 as a possible D gene (5 bases). V was clipped by 6 bases and J by 2 bases, with 14 bases between them. The CDR3 sequence is 14 residues long. CDR1 is MDHEN, CDR2 SYDVKM, per germline.